This T cell receptor (beta chain) was sequenced in a study of radiation and T cells in renal cell carcinoma. Indicated time point: blood 4 weeks post-SBRT, at nephrectomy. Described treatment: 15 Gy SBRT to primary tumor, nephrectomy 4 weeks later. Nephrectomy followed 15 Gy stereotactic body radiation by 4 weeks. Serial blood draws occurred at baseline and 2 and 4 weeks post-SBRT. Study-wide points: Top tumor clonotypes rose in blood 2 weeks post-radiation, then contracted. Without pretreatment biopsies, baseline tumor clonotype presence was undetermined.

Here immunoSEQ multiplex PCR was the method, and the copy in TCRdb shows in-frame clones only, minus some. Of 140,000 to 150,000 clones listed, 70% to 90% were seen once; the top ten hold less than 20%. As regards this clone: Antigen unknown.

The CDR3 is 16 amino acids. V shed 4 bases and J shed 1 base, with 14 bases lying between them. CDR1 is SGHRS and CDR2 is YFSETQ in the germline V gene. The chain employs TRBV5-1 and TRBJ2-2, with D unresolved. The sequence was collected from a woman aged 45-65 years with renal cell carcinoma. This material consisted of blood, taken from a patient whose treatment included radiotherapy and nephrectomy. In nucleotides, the CDR3 is TGCGCCAGCAGCCCCGCCCCCAGAGGGAACACCGGGGAGCTGTTTTTT. This codes for CASSPAPRGNTGELFF. The full variable domain, with the rest looked up from reference TRBV5-1 and TRBJ2-2, is KAGVTQTPRYLIKTRGQQVTLSCSPISGHRSVSWYQQTPGQGLQFLFEYFSETQRNKGNFPGRFSGRQFSNSRSEMNVSTLELGDSALYLCASSPAPRGNTGELFFGEGSRLTVL.